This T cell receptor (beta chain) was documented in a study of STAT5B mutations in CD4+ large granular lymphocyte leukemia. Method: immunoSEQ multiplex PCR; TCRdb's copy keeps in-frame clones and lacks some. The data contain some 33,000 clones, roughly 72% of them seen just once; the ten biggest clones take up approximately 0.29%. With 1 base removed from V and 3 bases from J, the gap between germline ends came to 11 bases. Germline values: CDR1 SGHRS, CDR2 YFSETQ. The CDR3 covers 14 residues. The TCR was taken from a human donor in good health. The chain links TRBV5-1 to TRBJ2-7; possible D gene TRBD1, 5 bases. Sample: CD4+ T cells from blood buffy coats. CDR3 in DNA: TGCGCCAGCAGCTTGCTCCAGGGAAGCTACGAGCAGTACTTC. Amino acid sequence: CASSLLQGSYEQYF. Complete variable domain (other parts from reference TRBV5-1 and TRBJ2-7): KAGVTQTPRYLIKTRGQQVTLSCSPISGHRSVSWYQQTPGQGLQFLFEYFSETQRNKGNFPGRFSGRQFSNSRSEMNVSTLELGDSALYLCASSLLQGSYEQYFGPGTRLTVT.